This T cell receptor (beta chain) was recorded in a study of PD-L1 blockade in urothelial cancer. Study overall: When patients started atezolizumab around 2014, it was given at 1,200 mg intravenously every 3 weeks. Blood analysis occurred 3 weeks (second dose) and 6 weeks after treatment start.

This clone was observed once. The CDR3 length is 12 residues. V was trimmed by 1 base and J by 7 bases, leaving 7 bases between them. Germline CDR1 is SNHLY and CDR2 is FYNNEI. The method was immunoSEQ multiplex PCR; TCRdb's version includes in-frame clones alone and lacks a portion of them. Counted here are 90,000 to 120,000 clones, around 85% occurring once; the ten biggest clones make up about 2.3%. The clonotype originates from a man aged 45-65 years with urothelial cancer. The chain links TRBV2 to TRBJ1-2, with D hard to call. Here the sequenced sample was PBMCs, taken around atezolizumab (anti-PD-L1) treatment. The CDR3 sequence: CASSEVRLGYTF. The CDR3 DNA sequence: TGTGCCAGCAGTGAAGTCAGACTTGGCTACACCTTC.